This TCR beta chain stems from a study of early T cells in non-severe SARS-CoV-2 infection. In this sample, this clonotype turned up many times. Its antigen is unidentified. MiXCR, applied by TCRdb to the 5' RACE reads, yields one record per CDR3 protein. This table holds roughly 81,000 distinct CDR3 sequences, around an eighth found once. The CDR3 consists of 13 residues. Germline V CDR1 and CDR2: SGHRS, YFSETQ. V lost 6 bases, J lost 6 bases, and 4 bases stayed unmatched. Study results and caveats: Matching against VDJdb likely underestimated virus-specific expansions, favoring anti-spike CD8.

Sequencing used whole blood. The TCR was taken from an adult who was a healthcare worker with PCR-confirmed SARS-CoV-2 infection or an uninfected control (not recorded which). The V and J genes are TRBV5-1 and TRBJ2-3; 10 bases fit TRBD1. CDR3 sequence: CASKGQGLDTQYF. The CDR3 DNA sequence: TGCGCCAGCAAGGGACAGGGGTTGGATACGCAGTATTTT.